Listed here are 18 T cell receptor beta chains from one sample, sequenced in a study of T cell responses to AZD1222 COVID-19 vaccine. This table comes from immunoSEQ multiplex PCR, and its TCRdb copy is limited to in-frame clones, with some not included. The sample lists 70,000 or so clones; roughly 90% were seen once. The specimen was peripheral blood, collected on day 0 of AZD1222 vaccination. The source is an adult in good health.

This chain links TRBV6-4 with TRBJ2-3, with D perhaps TRBD1 or TRBD2 (5 bases each). Germline V gene sequence: CDR1 MRHNA, CDR2 SNTAGT. V shed 5 bases and J shed 5 bases, with 17 bases lying between them. The CDR3 has 15 residues. The chain's CDR3 is CASSRDPEGEDTQYF. As DNA, the CDR3 is TGTGCCAGCAGTCGGGACCCCGAAGGCGAAGATACGCAGTATTTT.

CDR3 amino acids: CASNIAGGDNEQFF. CDR3 nucleotides: TGTGCCAGCAACATAGCGGGAGGAGACAATGAGCAGTTCTTC. This chain uses TRBV3-1 (or the pseudogene TRBV3-2) with TRBJ2-1; 10 nucleotides match TRBD2. The germline V gene has CDR1 LGHDT and CDR2 YNNKEL (reference sequence). V lost 7 bases and J lost 5; bases outside the gene matches: 5. This CDR3 comprises 14 residues.

The chain is built from TRBV30 and TRBJ2-3; 9 bases are a match to TRBD2. The V gene end was trimmed by 2 bases and the J gene end by 2 bases; junction bases not matched to a gene: 5. This CDR3 has 15 residues. Germline CDR1 and CDR2: GTSNPN and SVGIG (reference sequence). CDR3 sequence (DNA): TGTGCCTGGAGTTCTAGCGGGACCTTCACAGATACGCAGTATTTT. Its protein product is CAWSSSGTFTDTQYF.

This sequence joins TRBV2 and TRBJ1-4, with D unresolved. This CDR3 region has 15 residues. The germline V gene encodes CDR1 SNHLY and CDR2 FYNNEI. V was pared by 6 bases and J by 0 bases, with 11 bases between. CDR3 sequence reads: CASSRERATNEKLFF. DNA of the CDR3: TGTGCCAGCAGCCGGGAGCGGGCAACTAATGAAAAACTGTTTTTT.

The CDR3 here is CASSFSRQGEETQYF. The CDR3 DNA sequence: TGTGCCAGCAGCTTCTCCAGGCAGGGTGAAGAGACCCAGTACTTC. The chain has TRBV7-9 and TRBJ2-5; D might be TRBD1 (5 bases). Trimming shortened V by 3 bases and J by 3 bases, and 14 bases separated the two germline ends. The germline CDR1 and CDR2 sequences are SEHNR and FQNEAQ (reference sequence). The CDR3 totals 15 residues.

Only a few counts were recorded for this clone. This chain joins TRBV18 and TRBJ2-7; possible D gene TRBD2, 6 bases. The CDR3 loop spans 16 amino acids. The germline V and J ends were trimmed by 0 bases and 2 bases, with 14 bases remaining between them. CDR1 KGHSH and CDR2 LQKENI come from the germline V gene. CDR3 sequence (DNA): TGTGCCAGCTCACCACCGGTGGGGCGGGGAACCTACGAGCAGTACTTC. Translation gives CASSPPVGRGTYEQYF.

The V and J genes are TRBV11-1 and TRBJ2-1; the D gene could be TRBD1 or TRBD2 (6 bases each). V was cut by 5 bases and J by 12 bases, with 14 bases left in between. There are 12 residues in the CDR3. CDR1 is SGHAT and CDR2 is FQDESV in the germline V gene (reference sequence). The CDR3 region is CASSPTGGLQFF. Written as DNA, the CDR3 is TGTGCCAGCAGCCCAACTGGGGGGCTGCAGTTCTTC.

V is TRBV29-1 and J is TRBJ1-1; TRBD1 agrees at 7 bases. Trimming took 7 bases from V and 1 from J; bases not matched to a gene: 9. The CDR3 has 14 amino acids. Germline V gives CDR1 SQVTM, CDR2 ANQGSEA. For the CDR3, the DNA is TGCAGCGCAATTGAGACAGGGACGAACACTGAAGCTTTCTTT. Translating gives CSAIETGTNTEAFF.

The chain is built from TRBV13 and TRBJ2-7; 7 bases align to TRBD1. Germline lookup yields CDR1 PRHDT and CDR2 FYEKMQ (reference sequence). The J segment lost 3 bases and the V segment lost 5 bases, leaving 13 bases of the junction unmatched. The CDR3 runs to 16 residues. CDR3 sequence reads: CASSIGRGRGGYEQYF. In nucleotides, the CDR3 is TGTGCCAGCAGCATTGGAAGGGGGCGAGGAGGCTACGAGCAGTACTTC.

The chain is built from TRBV18 and TRBJ2-3; 11 bases fit TRBD2. Germline CDR1 and CDR2: KGHSH and LQKENI. V dropped 4 bases and J dropped 3; count of bases not matched to a gene: 3. The CDR3 length is 15 residues. The CDR3 DNA reads as TGTGCCAGCTCACAACTAGCGGGAGAGACAGATACGCAGTATTTT. Protein product: CASSQLAGETDTQYF.

This rearrangement joins TRBV3-1 (or the pseudogene TRBV3-2) to TRBJ2-1; 13 bases agree with TRBD2. The CDR3 sequence is 16 residues long. CDR1 and CDR2 from the germline V gene are LGHDT and YNNKEL (reference sequence). The V gene end was trimmed by 0 bases and the J gene end by 6 bases; junction bases not matched to a gene: 2. The CDR3 region has the DNA TGTGCCAGCAGCCAAGAAGGACTAGCGGGAGTCAATGAGCAGTTCTTC. This sequence encodes CASSQEGLAGVNEQFF.

This chain uses TRBV3-1 (or the pseudogene TRBV3-2) with TRBJ2-3; D gene unclear. Deletions cut 4 bases from V and 4 bases from J, with 12 bases between. The germline gives CDR1 LGHDT, CDR2 YNNKEL (reference sequence). This CDR3 comprises 14 residues. CDR3 amino acids: CASSLSREADTQYF. DNA of the CDR3: TGTGCCAGCAGCCTAAGTCGAGAGGCAGATACGCAGTATTTT.

The chain carries TRBV5-4 and TRBJ2-3, with TRBD2 matching over 9 bases. J was trimmed by 4 bases and V by 5 bases; bases with no gene match: 11. The germline gives CDR1 SGHNT, CDR2 YYREEE (reference sequence). This CDR3 spans 16 amino acids. The DNA of the CDR3 is TGTGCCAGCAGAAAAAAAGAGCGGGAGGCGCCAGATACGCAGTATTTT. Amino acid sequence: CASRKKEREAPDTQYF.

The J gene is TRBJ1-6, the V gene TRBV7-2; TRBD1 is a possible D gene (6 bases). Germline CDR1 SGHTA, CDR2 FQGNSA. V lost 1 base and J lost 6, with 13 bases in between. The CDR3 contains 16 residues. For the CDR3, the DNA is TGTGCCAGCAGCTTAGATAGGATAGGGGGTAATTCACCCCTCCACTTT. Translating it yields CASSLDRIGGNSPLHF.

This chain joins TRBV11-1 and TRBJ1-1; 7 positions match TRBD1. The CDR3 has 14 residues. Trimming took 1 base from V and 3 from J; bases not matched to a gene: 2. Per the germline V gene, CDR1 is SGHAT and CDR2 is FQDESV (reference sequence). The CDR3 here is CASSLGQGDTEAFF. The CDR3 DNA reads as TGTGCCAGCAGCTTAGGGCAGGGGGACACTGAAGCTTTCTTT.

The CDR3 DNA follows: TGTGCCAGCAGCTTAGTCCTGGGCGGGGATAGCAATCAGCCCCAGCATTTT. Translating it yields CASSLVLGGDSNQPQHF. The chain employs TRBV7-9 and TRBJ1-5; D not resolved. V lost 1 base and J 0 bases, leaving 13 bases between the germline ends. CDR3 length: 17 amino acids. Germline values: CDR1 SEHNR, CDR2 FQNEAQ (reference sequence).

This clone showed up just once. J is TRBJ2-7 and V is TRBV19, with D tentatively TRBD2 (6 bases). The V and J ends lost 0 bases and 3 bases respectively, with 15 bases between them. Per the germline V gene, CDR1 is LNHDA and CDR2 is SQIVND (reference sequence). The CDR3 is 16 residues long. The CDR3 region is CASSIEAGTASYEQYF. The CDR3 nucleotides are TGTGCCAGTAGTATAGAGGCGGGGACGGCGAGCTACGAGCAGTACTTC.

The chain has TRBV15 and TRBJ1-2; no clear D. The germline V and J ends were trimmed by 0 bases and 8 bases, with 13 bases remaining between them. This CDR3 region has 14 residues. CDR1 is LNHNV and CDR2 is YYDKDF in the germline V gene (reference sequence). CDR3 loop: CATSRDNRRQGYTF. The CDR3 nucleotides read TGTGCCACCAGCAGAGATAACCGCAGGCAAGGCTACACCTTC.